This note documents a single T cell receptor (beta chain) sequence. Its specificity is unknown. The CDR3 spans 14 residues. Germline CDR1 MNHNS, CDR2 SASEGT. The V segment lost 8 bases and the J segment 8 bases; nucleotides outside the gene matches: 12. The source of the sample is a study of response to subunit inactivated influenza vaccine. TCRdb itself ran the RT-PCR reads through MiXCR, one entry per CDR3 protein. The repertoire includes 300,000 to 350,000 distinct CDR3 sequences, 20% to 25% of them detected once, and roughly 10% sits in the top ten. General study points: Authors suggested that a seasonal influenza vaccination recruits few new T cells each time.

The TCR originated in a man in his fifties or sixties who received an inactivated influenza vaccine. This sample comprised PBMCs from blood, obtained less than 22 months after vaccination. This chain uses TRBV6-1 with TRBJ1-2; 9 bases are shared with TRBD1. CDR3 nucleotide sequence: TGTGCCAGCTCCGGGACAGGGCGATCGTCGGGCTACACCTTC. Translated, it gives CASSGTGRSSGYTF.